A selection of T cell receptor beta chains follows, all from one sample in a study of TIL therapy for anti-PD-1-resistant metastatic lung cancer. The protocol was immunoSEQ multiplex PCR, while the TCRdb copy is restricted to in-frame clones and leaves out a portion. The sample yields 55,000 to 65,000 clones, over 70% seen once. Sequencing used blood, obtained at baseline. The receptors derive from a person aged 25 to 79 with non-small cell lung cancer. Both conserved end residues are part of each CDR3. The D gene is left open where the match is weak. Clone size is given for some rows only: seen once, a few or many times, or a class if the clone is expanded.

d_call | cdr3_length | j_call | clone_size | v_call | cdr3_aa | cdr3_nt
- | 15 | TRBJ2-7 | - | TRBV7-2 | CASIPGGGSIYEQYF | TGTGCCAGCATCCCCGGTGGTGGGAGTATCTACGAGCAGTACTTC
TRBD1 | 15 | TRBJ2-1 | - | TRBV9 | CASSVEGQGGNEQFF | TGTGCCAGCAGCGTAGAGGGACAGGGGGGCAATGAGCAGTTCTTC
TRBD2 | 18 | TRBJ2-1 | - | TRBV11-2 | CASSSLRTGGSSYNEQFF | TGTGCCAGCAGCTCCCTGCGGACGGGAGGGAGCTCCTACAATGAGCAGTTCTTC
TRBD2 | 14 | TRBJ2-5 | - | TRBV2 | CASNPTSGGETQYF | TGTGCCAGCAATCCAACTAGCGGGGGAGAGACCCAGTACTTC
- | 16 | TRBJ2-3 | - | TRBV10-3 | CAISEMAGGGPDTQYF | TGTGCCATCAGTGAAATGGCAGGGGGGGGTCCAGATACGCAGTATTTT
- | 15 | TRBJ1-2 | - | TRBV7-2 | CASSLGREPNYGYTF | TGTGCCAGCAGCTTAGGTCGGGAGCCTAACTATGGCTACACCTTC
- | 15 | TRBJ1-5 | - | TRBV5-8 | CASWQQGGGNQPQHF | TGTGCCAGCTGGCAACAGGGAGGAGGCAATCAGCCCCAGCATTTT
TRBD1 | 16 | TRBJ2-7 | - | TRBV6-1 | CASSVPRDRGVGEQYF | TGTGCCAGCAGTGTCCCCCGGGACAGGGGGGTAGGAGAGCAGTACTTC
- | 14 | TRBJ1-2 | - | TRBV14 | CASSQGRQEHGYTF | TGTGCCAGCAGCCAAGGAAGACAGGAGCATGGCTACACCTTC
TRBD1 | 17 | TRBJ1-6 | - | TRBV4-3 | CASSQDWARGNDSPLHF | TGCGCCAGCAGCCAAGATTGGGCCAGGGGGAATGATTCACCCCTCCACTTT
- | 12 | TRBJ2-3 | - | TRBV10-3 | CATGQLTDTQYF | TGTGCCACAGGACAGCTCACAGATACGCAGTATTTT
- | 13 | TRBJ2-3 | - | TRBV6-5 | CASSKTPPDTQYF | TGTGCCAGCAGTAAAACACCGCCAGATACGCAGTATTTT
TRBD1 | 15 | TRBJ2-1 | - | TRBV4-3 | CASSFGTGSYNEQFF | TGCGCCAGCAGCTTTGGGACAGGCTCCTACAATGAGCAGTTCTTC
- | 13 | TRBJ2-6 | - | TRBV6-5 | CASRASGANVLTF | TGTGCCAGCAGGGCCTCTGGGGCCAACGTCCTGACTTTC
- | 10 | TRBJ1-6 | - | TRBV5-8 | CASSLLRSHF | TGTGCCAGCAGCTTGTTGCGGAGCCACTTT
TRBD1 | 13 | TRBJ2-5 | - | TRBV28 | CASRGQNQETQYF | TGTGCCAGCAGGGGACAGAACCAAGAGACCCAGTACTTC
TRBD1 | 15 | TRBJ1-6 | - | TRBV13 | CASSNSGQYNSPLHF | TGTGCCAGCAGCAACTCGGGACAGTATAATTCACCCCTCCACTTT
- | 16 | TRBJ2-3 | - | TRBV4-3 | CASSQQPGPSTDTQYF | TGCGCCAGCAGCCAGCAACCGGGACCTAGCACAGATACGCAGTATTTT
- | 15 | TRBJ1-5 | few | TRBV30 | CAWSVRGAQNQPQHF | TGTGCCTGGAGTGTACGGGGGGCGCAGAATCAGCCCCAGCATTTT
- | 15 | TRBJ1-5 | - | TRBV19 | CASSIWDIINQPQHF | TGTGCCAGTAGTATCTGGGACATCATCAATCAGCCCCAGCATTTT
- | 15 | TRBJ1-5 | - | TRBV28 | CASKPLGGVNQPQHF | TGTGCCAGCAAGCCCTTGGGGGGTGTCAATCAGCCCCAGCATTTT
TRBD1 | 15 | TRBJ1-1 | few | TRBV5-1 | CASSPGQGPNTEAFF | TGCGCCAGCAGCCCGGGACAGGGCCCGAACACTGAAGCTTTCTTT